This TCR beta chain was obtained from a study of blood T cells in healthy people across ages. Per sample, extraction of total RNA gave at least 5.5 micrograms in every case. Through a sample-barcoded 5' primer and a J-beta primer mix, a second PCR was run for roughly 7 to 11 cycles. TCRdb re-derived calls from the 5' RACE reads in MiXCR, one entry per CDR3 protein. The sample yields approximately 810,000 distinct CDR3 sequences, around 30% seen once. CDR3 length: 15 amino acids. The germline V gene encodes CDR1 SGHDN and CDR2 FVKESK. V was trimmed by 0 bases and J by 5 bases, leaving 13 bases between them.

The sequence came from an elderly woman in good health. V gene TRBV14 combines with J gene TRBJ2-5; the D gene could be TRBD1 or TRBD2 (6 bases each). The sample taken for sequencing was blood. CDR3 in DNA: TGTGCCAGCAGCCAAGATACCGGGGGCGGGGAGACCCAGTACTTC. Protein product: CASSQDTGGGETQYF.